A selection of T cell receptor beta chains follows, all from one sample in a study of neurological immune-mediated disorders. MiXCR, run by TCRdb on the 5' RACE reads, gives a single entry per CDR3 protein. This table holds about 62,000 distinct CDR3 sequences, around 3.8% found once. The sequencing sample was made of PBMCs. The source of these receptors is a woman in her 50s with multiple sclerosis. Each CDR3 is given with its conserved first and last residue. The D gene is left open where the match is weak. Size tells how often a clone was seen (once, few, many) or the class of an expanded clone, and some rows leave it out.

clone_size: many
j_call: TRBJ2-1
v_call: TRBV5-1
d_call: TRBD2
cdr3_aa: CASRPGTSDYNEQFF
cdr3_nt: TGCGCCAGCAGACCCGGGACTAGCGATTACAATGAGCAGTTCTTC

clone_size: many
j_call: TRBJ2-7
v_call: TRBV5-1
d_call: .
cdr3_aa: CASSWGEAAATYEQYF
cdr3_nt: TGCGCCAGCAGCTGGGGGGAGGCGGCCGCTACCTACGAGCAGTACTTC

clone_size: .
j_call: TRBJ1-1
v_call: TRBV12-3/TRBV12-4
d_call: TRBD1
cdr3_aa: CASSFGNRGTEAFF
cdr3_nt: TGTGCCAGCAGTTTTGGGAACAGGGGTACTGAAGCTTTCTTT

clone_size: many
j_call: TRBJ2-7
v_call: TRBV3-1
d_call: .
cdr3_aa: CASSQFEGVYEQYF
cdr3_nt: TGTGCCAGCAGCCAATTTGAAGGCGTCTACGAGCAGTACTTC

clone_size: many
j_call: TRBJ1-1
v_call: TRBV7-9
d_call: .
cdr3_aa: CASSSRPGTVLNTEAFF
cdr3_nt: TGTGCCAGCAGCTCCCGTCCCGGGACGGTTTTGAACACTGAAGCTTTCTTT

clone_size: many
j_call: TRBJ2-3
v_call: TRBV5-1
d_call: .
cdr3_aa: CASSLQGGPDTQYF
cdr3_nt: TGCGCCAGCAGCTTGCAGGGAGGCCCAGATACGCAGTATTTT

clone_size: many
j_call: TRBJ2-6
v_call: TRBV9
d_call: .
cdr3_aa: CASSVTPAGANVLTF
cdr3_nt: TGTGCCAGCAGCGTCACGCCAGCTGGGGCCAACGTCCTGACTTTC

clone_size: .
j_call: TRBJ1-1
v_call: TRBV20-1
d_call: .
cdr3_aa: CSALEPRGFGNTEAFF
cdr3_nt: TGCAGTGCCCTCGAACCAAGGGGGTTTGGGAACACTGAAGCTTTCTTT

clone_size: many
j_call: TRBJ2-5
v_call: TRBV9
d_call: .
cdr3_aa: CASSPPPVGGGETQYF
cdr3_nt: TGTGCCAGCAGCCCCCCGCCCGTCGGGGGTGGTGAGACCCAGTACTTC

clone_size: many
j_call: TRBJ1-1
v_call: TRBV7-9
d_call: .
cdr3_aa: CASILGGNTEAFF
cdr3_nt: TGTGCCAGCATATTGGGGGGGAACACTGAAGCTTTCTTT

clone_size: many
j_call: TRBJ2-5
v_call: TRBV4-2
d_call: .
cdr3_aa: CASSQDWVGETQYF
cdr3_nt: TGTGCCAGCAGCCAAGATTGGGTTGGAGAGACCCAGTACTTC

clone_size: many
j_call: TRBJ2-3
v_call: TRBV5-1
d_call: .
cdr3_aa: CASSLSTGLRTDTQYF
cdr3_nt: TGCGCCAGCAGCTTGTCGACCGGGCTCCGCACAGATACGCAGTATTTT

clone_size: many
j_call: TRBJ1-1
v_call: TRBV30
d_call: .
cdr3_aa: CACGVRGAFF
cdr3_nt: TGTGCCTGCGGGGTTCGGGGAGCTTTCTTT

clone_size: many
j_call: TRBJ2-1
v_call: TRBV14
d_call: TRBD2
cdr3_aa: CASSWGLAGGNEQFF
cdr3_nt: TGTGCCAGCAGCTGGGGACTAGCGGGAGGAAATGAGCAGTTCTTC

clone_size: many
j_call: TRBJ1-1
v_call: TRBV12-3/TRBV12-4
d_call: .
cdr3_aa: CASRKDTVNTEAFF
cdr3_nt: TGTGCCAGCAGGAAGGACACGGTGAACACTGAAGCTTTCTTT

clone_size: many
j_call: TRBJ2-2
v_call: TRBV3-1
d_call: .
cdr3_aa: CASSRASTGRTGELFF
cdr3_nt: TGTGCCAGCAGCCGGGCCTCTACAGGGCGAACCGGGGAGCTGTTTTTT

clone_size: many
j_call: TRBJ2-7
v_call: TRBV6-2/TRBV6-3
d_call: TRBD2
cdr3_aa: CASTFWGGEQYF
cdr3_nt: TGTGCCAGCACTTTTTGGGGGGGCGAGCAGTACTTC

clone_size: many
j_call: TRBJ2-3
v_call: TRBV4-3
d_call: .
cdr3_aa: CASSQLRDTDTQYF
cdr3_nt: TGCGCCAGCAGCCAATTGCGGGACACAGATACGCAGTATTTT

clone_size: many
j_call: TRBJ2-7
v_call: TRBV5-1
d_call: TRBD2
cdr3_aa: CASSLASGKGEQYF
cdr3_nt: TGCGCCAGCAGCTTGGCTAGCGGGAAGGGCGAGCAGTACTTC

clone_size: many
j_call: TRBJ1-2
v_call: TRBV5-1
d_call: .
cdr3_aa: CASSLDRFYGYTF
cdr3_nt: TGCGCCAGCAGCTTGGACAGGTTTTATGGCTACACCTTC

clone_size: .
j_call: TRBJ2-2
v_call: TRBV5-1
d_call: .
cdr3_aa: CASSAGQSNTGELFF
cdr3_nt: TGCGCCAGCAGCGCCGGACAGTCGAACACCGGGGAGCTGTTTTTT

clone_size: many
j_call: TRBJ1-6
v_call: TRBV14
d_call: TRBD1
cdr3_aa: CASSHHPIRDRIRRSNSPLNF
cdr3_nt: TGTGCCAGCAGCCATCACCCTATCCGGGACAGGATACGGCGAAGTAATTCACCCCTCAACTTT

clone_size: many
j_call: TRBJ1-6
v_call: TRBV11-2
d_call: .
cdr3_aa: CASSLGNSPLNF
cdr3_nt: TGTGCCAGCAGCCTGGGGAACTCACCCCTCAACTTT

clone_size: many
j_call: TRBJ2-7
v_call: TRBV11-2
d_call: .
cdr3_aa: CASTLSTGYEQYF
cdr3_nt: TGTGCCAGCACCCTATCAACAGGGTACGAGCAGTACTTC